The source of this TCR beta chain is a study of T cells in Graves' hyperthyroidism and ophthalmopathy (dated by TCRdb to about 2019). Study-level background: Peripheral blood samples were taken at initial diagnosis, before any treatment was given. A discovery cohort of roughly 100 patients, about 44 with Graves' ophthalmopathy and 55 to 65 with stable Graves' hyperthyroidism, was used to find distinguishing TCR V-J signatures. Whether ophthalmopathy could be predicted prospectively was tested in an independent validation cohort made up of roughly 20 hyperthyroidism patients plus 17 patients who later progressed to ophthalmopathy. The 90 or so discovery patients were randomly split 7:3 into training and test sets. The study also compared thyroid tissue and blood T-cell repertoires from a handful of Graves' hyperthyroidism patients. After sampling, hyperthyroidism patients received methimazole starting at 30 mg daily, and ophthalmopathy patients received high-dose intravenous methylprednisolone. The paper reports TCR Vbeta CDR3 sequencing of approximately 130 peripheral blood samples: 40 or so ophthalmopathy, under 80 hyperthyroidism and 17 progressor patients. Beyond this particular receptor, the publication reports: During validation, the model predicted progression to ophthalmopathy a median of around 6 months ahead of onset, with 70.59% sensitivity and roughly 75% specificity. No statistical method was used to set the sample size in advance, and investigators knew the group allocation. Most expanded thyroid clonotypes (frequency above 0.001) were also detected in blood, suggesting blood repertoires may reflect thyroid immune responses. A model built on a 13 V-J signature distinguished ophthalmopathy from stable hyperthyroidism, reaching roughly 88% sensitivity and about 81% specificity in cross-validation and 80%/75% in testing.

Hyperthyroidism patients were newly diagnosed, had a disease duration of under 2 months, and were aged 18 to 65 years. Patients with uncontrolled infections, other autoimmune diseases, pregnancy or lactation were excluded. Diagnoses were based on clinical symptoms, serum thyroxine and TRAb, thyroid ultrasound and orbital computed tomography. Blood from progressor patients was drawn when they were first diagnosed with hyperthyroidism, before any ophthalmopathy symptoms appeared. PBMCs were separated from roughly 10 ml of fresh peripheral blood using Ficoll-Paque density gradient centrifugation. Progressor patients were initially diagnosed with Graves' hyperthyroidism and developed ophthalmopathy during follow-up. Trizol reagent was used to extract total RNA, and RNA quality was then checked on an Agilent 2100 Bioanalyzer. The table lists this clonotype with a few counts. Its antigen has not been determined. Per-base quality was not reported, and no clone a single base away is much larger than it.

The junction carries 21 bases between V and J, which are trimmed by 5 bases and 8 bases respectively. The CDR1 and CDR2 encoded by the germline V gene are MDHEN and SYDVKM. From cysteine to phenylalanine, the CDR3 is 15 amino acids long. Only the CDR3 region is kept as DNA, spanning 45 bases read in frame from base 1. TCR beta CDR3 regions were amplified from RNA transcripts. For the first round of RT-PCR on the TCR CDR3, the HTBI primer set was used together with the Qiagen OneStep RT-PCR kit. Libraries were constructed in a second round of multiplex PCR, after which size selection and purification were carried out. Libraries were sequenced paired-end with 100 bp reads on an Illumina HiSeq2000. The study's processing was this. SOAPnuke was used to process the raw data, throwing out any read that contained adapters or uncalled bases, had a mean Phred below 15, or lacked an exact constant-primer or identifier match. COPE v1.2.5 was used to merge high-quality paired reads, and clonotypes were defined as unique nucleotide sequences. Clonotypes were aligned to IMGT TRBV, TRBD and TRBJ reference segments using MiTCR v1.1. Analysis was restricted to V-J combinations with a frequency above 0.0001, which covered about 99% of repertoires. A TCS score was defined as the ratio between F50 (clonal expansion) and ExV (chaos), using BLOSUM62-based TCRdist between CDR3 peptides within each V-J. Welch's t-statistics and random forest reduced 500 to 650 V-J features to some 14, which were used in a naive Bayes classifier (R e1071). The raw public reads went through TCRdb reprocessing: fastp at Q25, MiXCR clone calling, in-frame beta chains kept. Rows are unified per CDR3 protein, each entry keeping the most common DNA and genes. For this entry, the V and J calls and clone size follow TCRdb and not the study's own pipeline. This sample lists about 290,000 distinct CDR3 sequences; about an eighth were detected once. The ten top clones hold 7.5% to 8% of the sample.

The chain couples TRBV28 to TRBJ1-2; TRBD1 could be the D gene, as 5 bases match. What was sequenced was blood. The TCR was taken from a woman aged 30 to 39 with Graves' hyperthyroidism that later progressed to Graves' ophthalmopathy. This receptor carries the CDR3 CASSRIHGPWGGYTF. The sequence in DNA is TGTGCCAGCAGTCGGATCCACGGGCCTTGGGGGGGCTACACCTTC.